These 18 T cell receptor beta chains share one sample of origin, sequenced in a study of T-cell reconstitution after alpha-beta-depleted transplantation in children. Unique molecular identifiers were built into the TCRbeta library. Via MiXCR, TCRdb re-called the PCR reads, giving one row per CDR3 protein. The sample holds just under 550,000 distinct CDR3 sequences; 15% to 20% are singletons and the top ten take 3% to 3.5%. The input for sequencing was PBMCs from the stem cell graft donor, taken from the stem cell graft. Receptors originate from a human donor who donated a stem cell graft to a child with acute lymphoblastic leukemia.

In its sample, this clonotype was seen a few times. The chain has TRBV29-1 and TRBJ1-1, with a weak D call TRBD1 (5 bases). Germline CDR1 is SQVTM and CDR2 is ANQGSEA. Between the trimmed V and J ends, which lost 7 bases and 11 bases, there was a span of 17 bases. The CDR3 is made up of 11 amino acids. This CDR3 reads CSASLGGPAFF. CDR3 bases: TGCAGCGCCAGTCTGGGGGGTCCCGCTTTCTTT.

CDR3 sequence reads: CASSGFSGAGRGELFF. The DNA for the CDR3 is TGTGCCAGCAGTGGATTTTCGGGGGCTGGTCGCGGGGAGCTGTTTTTT. The chain uses TRBV6-1 and TRBJ2-2; D is perhaps TRBD1 or TRBD2 (6 bases each). Trimming cost V 4 bases and J 7 bases, with 19 bases left between them. This CDR3 has 16 amino acids. Germline loops: CDR1 MNHNS, CDR2 SASEGT.

The gene calls are TRBV6-5 and TRBJ2-6; no clear D gene. V was pared by 4 bases and J by 0 bases, with 4 bases between. Per the germline V gene, CDR1 is MNHEY and CDR2 is SVGAGI. This CDR3 comprises 14 residues. CDR3 bases: TGTGCCAGCAGTTGGTCCTCTGGGGCCAACGTCCTGACTTTC. The encoded protein is CASSWSSGANVLTF.

V and J are TRBV5-1 and TRBJ2-5, with 9 bases aligning to TRBD2. Germline-derived CDR1 and CDR2 are SGHRS and YFSETQ. The V and J ends lost 2 bases and 5 bases, in that order; junction bases with no gene match: 7. The CDR3 contains 15 residues. The CDR3 region is CASSFTGTSMETQYF. The CDR3 bases are TGCGCCAGCAGCTTCACCGGGACTAGCATGGAGACCCAGTACTTC.

In its sample, this clonotype was seen once. The chain couples TRBV18 to TRBJ1-6, with 11 bases aligning to TRBD1. The CDR3 runs to 16 residues. V shed 6 bases, J shed 9 bases, and the junction held 10 bases outside the gene matches. Germline V gives CDR1 KGHSH, CDR2 LQKENI. CDR3 sequence reads: CASSQGQGATISPLHF. In DNA form, the CDR3 reads TGTGCCAGCTCCCAAGGACAGGGGGCGACCATTTCACCCCTCCACTTT.

The sample holds a few counts of this clonotype. This sequence joins TRBV27 and TRBJ1-1; D gene ambiguous. This CDR3 has 14 residues. V was trimmed by 1 base and J by 9 bases, leaving 15 bases between them. CDR1 and CDR2 from the germline V gene are MNHEY and SMNVEV (reference sequence). CDR3 sequence (DNA): TGTGCCAGCAGTTTATTTGTTGCGGGTGGGAAAGCTTTCTTT. Its translation is CASSLFVAGGKAFF.

The V gene is TRBV20-1, the J gene TRBJ1-1; no clear D. Germline V gives CDR1 DFQATT, CDR2 SNEGSKA (reference sequence). V was cut by 1 base and J by 1 base, with 7 bases left in between. CDR3 length: 13 amino acids. This CDR3 is CSARVFGNTEAFF. The CDR3 DNA reads as TGCAGTGCTAGAGTGTTTGGGAACACTGAAGCTTTCTTT.

V and J are TRBV29-1 and TRBJ2-2, with TRBD2 identical over 11 bases. The CDR3 is 15 residues long. CDR1 is SQVTM and CDR2 is ANQGSEA in the germline V gene. Trimming at V came to 5 bases and at J to 4 bases, leaving 6 bases not matched to a gene. CDR3 nucleotide sequence: TGCAGCGTTCGGACTAGCGGGCTCCTCACCGGGGAGCTGTTTTTT. It translates to CSVRTSGLLTGELFF.

This clonotype was picked up a small number of times. The chain uses TRBV20-1 and TRBJ2-3, with 7 positions matching TRBD1. The V gene end was trimmed by 5 bases and the J gene end by 2 bases; junction bases not matched to a gene: 10. Germline loops: CDR1 DFQATT, CDR2 SNEGSKA (reference sequence). CDR3 length equals 15 residues. The CDR3 region is CSAPPPGQITDTQYF. Written as DNA, the CDR3 is TGCAGTGCTCCTCCTCCGGGACAGATCACAGATACGCAGTATTTT.

The sample holds a few counts of this clonotype. The chain is built from TRBV5-5 and TRBJ2-7; D is ambiguous. Germline values: CDR1 SGHKS, CDR2 YYEKEE (reference sequence). The CDR3 is 14 residues long. Trimming shortened V by 0 bases and J by 6 bases, and 13 bases separated the two germline ends. The DNA of the CDR3 is TGTGCCAGCAGCTTGGCCCCCGGTCGCTCCGAGCAGTACTTC. Translation: CASSLAPGRSEQYF.

This chain joins TRBV5-5 and TRBJ2-5; maybe TRBD2 (6 bases). The CDR3 is 13 amino acids. Trimming cost V 4 bases and J 7 bases, with 14 bases left between them. Germline CDR1 reads SGHKS; CDR2 reads YYEKEE (reference sequence). As DNA, the CDR3 is TGTGCCAGCAGCCACGGACTATCCAGGACCCAGTACTTC. Amino acids: CASSHGLSRTQYF.

V and J are TRBV11-1 and TRBJ1-1; possible D gene TRBD1, 6 bases. The CDR3 runs to 13 residues. Trimming removed 2 bases from V and 3 bases from J, with 7 bases in between. The V gene's germline CDR1 is SGHAT and CDR2 FQDESV (reference sequence). The CDR3 reads CASSLYRDTEAFF. The CDR3 DNA reads TGTGCCAGCAGCTTATACAGGGACACTGAAGCTTTCTTT.

This clonotype was counted between two and nine times. J is TRBJ2-2 and V is TRBV7-6; D is undetermined. V was clipped by 2 bases and J by 3 bases, with 7 bases between them. Germline V lookup: CDR1 SGHVS, CDR2 FNYEAQ. This CDR3 is 14 amino acids long. The CDR3, as DNA: TGTGCCAGCAGCTTACAGGTCGACACCGGGGAGCTGTTTTTT. This codes for CASSLQVDTGELFF.

This clonotype came up a few times. The chain uses TRBV20-1 and TRBJ1-1; the match to TRBD1 covers 7 bases. The CDR3 contains 13 residues. Germline trimming cut 4 bases from V and 3 bases from J; bases unmatched to any gene: 5. Germline V gives CDR1 DFQATT, CDR2 SNEGSKA (reference sequence). The chain's CDR3 is CSAKDRVDTEAFF. As DNA, the CDR3 is TGCAGTGCTAAAGACAGGGTGGACACTGAAGCTTTCTTT.

The table lists this clonotype with a few counts. The chain carries TRBV20-1 and TRBJ2-2; 16 positions agree with TRBD2. Trimming cost V 2 bases and J 2 bases; bases outside gene matches: 8. The CDR3 extends over 19 amino acids. CDR1 is DFQATT and CDR2 is SNEGSKA in the germline V gene (reference sequence). CDR3 protein: CSARFPGLAGGKNTGELFF. The CDR3 DNA is TGCAGTGCTAGATTCCCGGGACTAGCGGGAGGGAAAAACACCGGGGAGCTGTTTTTT.

The chain joins TRBV18 to TRBJ2-5; D call uncertain. The germline gives CDR1 KGHSH, CDR2 LQKENI. This CDR3 has 16 amino acids. The V end was cut by 1 base, the J end by 2 bases, with 14 bases between. The CDR3 nucleotides are TGTGCCAGCTCACCACTGATCAGCGAAATGCAAGAGACCCAGTACTTC. It specifies CASSPLISEMQETQYF.

This clonotype has more than one count but fewer than ten. V gene TRBV12-3 or TRBV12-4 combines with J gene TRBJ1-2, with 8 nucleotides matching TRBD1. This CDR3 comprises 13 residues. V gave up 11 bases and J gave up 4 bases; unmatched junction bases: 9. The CDR3 coding sequence is TGTGCCGAAATGACAGGGGCTTTCTATGGCTACACCTTC. Translating it yields CAEMTGAFYGYTF.

The chain employs TRBV19 and TRBJ1-1, with 9 positions matching TRBD1. V shed 4 bases and J 11 bases; nucleotides not matched to a gene: 14. CDR1 is LNHDA, CDR2 SQIVND, per germline (reference sequence). This CDR3 has 15 residues. The CDR3 loop reads CASSTPTGGTGTAFF. CDR3 DNA sequence: TGTGCCAGTAGTACACCGACAGGGGGGACTGGGACCGCTTTCTTT. Supplemented by reference TRBV19 and TRBJ1-1, the full variable domain reads DGGITQSPKYLFRKEGQNVTLSCEQNLNHDAMYWYRQDPGQGLRLIYYSQIVNDFQKGDIAEGYSVSREKKESFPLTVTSAQKNPTAFYLCASSTPTGGTGTAFFGQGTRLTVV.